This TCR beta chain was documented in a study of cytomegalovirus exposure and HLA in healthy donors. Whole-study results and caveats: The authors enumerated roughly 160 TCR beta chains as linked to cytomegalovirus. The CMV antigen specificity of a few CMV-associated chains was confirmed through in vitro analysis.

The germline V gene encodes CDR1 MNHEY and CDR2 SVGAGI. The V gene lost 5 bases and the J gene lost 6 bases, with 11 bases spanning the gap. The CDR3 spans 13 residues. Sequencing was performed with immunoSEQ multiplex PCR; in TCRdb, only in-frame clones are kept and a portion is missing. Of a few hundred thousand clones in the sample, just over 85% were seen once. This clone was seen just once. The antigen remains unidentified. The sequenced sample was PBMCs. The V and J genes are TRBV6-5 and TRBJ1-5; D gene unclear. This clonotype was obtained from a woman younger than 35 in good health and CMV-seronegative. The CDR3 spells CASSVYVGQPQHF. The CDR3 nucleotides read TGTGCCAGCAGTGTTTATGTCGGTCAGCCCCAGCATTTT.